Sequencing of this T cell receptor (beta chain) was carried out in a study of T cell responses to AZD1222 COVID-19 vaccine. Broader study findings: Spike as a whole was targeted by vaccine-associated CD4 TCRs, dominant at 160-218 and 743-854. Donors were mostly white British, more females; clonal diversity possibly underestimated. Every sample of the repertoires postdated the peak T cell response. An increase in Spike-specific TCR breadth and depth was observed after two AZD1222 doses.

This clone was observed a single time. Its antigen is not identified. Here immunoSEQ multiplex PCR was the method, and the copy in TCRdb shows in-frame clones only, minus some. The sample has approximately 110,000 clones, about nine tenths seen once; the top ten hold 4.5% to 5.5%. Trimming cost V 2 bases and J 1 base, with 11 bases left between them. The CDR3 length is 15 residues. Looked up from germline, CDR1 is KGHSH and CDR2 is LQKENI. The TCR sequence derives from an adult in good health. The material sequenced was peripheral blood, taken on day 0 of AZD1222 vaccination. The chain recombines TRBV18 with TRBJ2-5; no reliable D call. As DNA, the CDR3 is TGTGCCAGCTCACCAATTGTCGGCTTCCAAGAGACCCAGTACTTC. This codes for CASSPIVGFQETQYF.